This T cell receptor (beta chain) was captured in a study of OX40 agonist ivuxolimab in advanced cancers. As for the study in general: Ivuxolimab doses were 0.01, 0.1, 0.3, 1.5, 3 or 10 mg/kg every 2 weeks.

TCRdb's table, derived via immunoSEQ multiplex PCR, lists solely in-frame clones and lacks some. The table includes around 67,000 clones, 87% detected once. Per germline, CDR1 MDHEN and CDR2 SYDVKM. CDR3 length: 14 residues. V was trimmed by 6 bases and J by 2 bases, leaving 13 bases between them. Study-level findings and limits: In general, CD8+ T cells held more expanded clones than CD4+ did, on average.

To note about this clone: Its cognate antigen is unknown.

V usage is TRBV28 and J usage is TRBJ1-2, with D possibly matching TRBD1 (6 bases). The receptor was isolated from an adult with an advanced solid tumor such as melanoma, head and neck, liver or kidney cancer. This specimen consisted of CD4+ or CD8+ T cells sorted from blood, obtained in a trial of the OX40 agonist ivuxolimab. CDR3 residues: CASRGDRSNYGYTF. The CDR3 DNA reads as TGTGCCAGCAGGGGAGACAGGTCCAACTATGGCTACACCTTC.